Reported below is one T cell receptor beta chain. What it binds is not known. This CDR3 has 21 residues. This record belongs to a study of T cells in localized non-small cell lung cancer. Regarding the study as a whole: Turning up in adjacent lung were a median about 56 of the top 100 tumor clones. The highest T cell clonality was in uninvolved adjacent lung, above tumor. Owing to sequencing of a solitary tumor region, heterogeneity cannot be discounted.

TCRdb keeps only in-frame clones here, not all; method: immunoSEQ multiplex PCR. The repertoire holds about 47,000 clones, with 86% as singletons. The TCR was taken from a man aged 35 to 69 with stage II lung adenocarcinoma. The chain couples TRBV21-1 to TRBJ1-2; the table gives TRBD1 as D, unverified against the DNA. TRBV21-1 is classified as a pseudogene. The input for sequencing was PBMCs, taken before any cancer treatment. CDR3: CASSKGLTGGVLRTPINGYTF. The CDR3 coding sequence is TGTGCCAGCAGCAAAGGTCTGACAGGGGGCGTTTTGAGAACCCCTATTAATGGCTACACCTTC.